A single sample is the source of the 5 T cell receptor beta chains below, sequenced in a study of early T cells in non-severe SARS-CoV-2 infection. TCRdb ran MiXCR on the 5' RACE reads and lists one entry per CDR3 protein. The data show about 76,000 distinct CDR3 sequences, with about an eighth seen just once and around 3.6% held by the top ten. The sample consisted of whole blood. These receptors all stem from an adult who was a healthcare worker with PCR-confirmed SARS-CoV-2 infection or an uninfected control (not recorded which).

Worth noting for this clonotype: This may come from a read error, since a much larger clone is one base off. V usage is TRBV18 and J usage is TRBJ2-1; D might be TRBD1 or TRBD2, each matching 7 bases. The germline V gene has CDR1 KGHSH and CDR2 LQKENI. With 4 bases removed from V and 4 bases from J, the gap between germline ends came to 14 bases. The CDR3 loop spans 15 amino acids. The CDR3 protein is CASSRSGTAYNEQFF. The DNA for the CDR3 is TGTGCCAGCTCACGAAGCGGGACAGCATACAATGAGCAGTTCTTC.

V gene TRBV7-8 combines with J gene TRBJ2-5, with D possibly being TRBD1 or TRBD2 (6 bases each). The germline CDR1 and CDR2 sequences are SGHVS and FQNEAQ. Trimming pared 5 bases from V and 5 bases from J, leaving 18 bases between. The CDR3 is 15 amino acids. The CDR3 loop reads CASSRGDRPLETQYF. Here the CDR3 DNA reads TGTGCCAGCAGCAGGGGGGACCGGCCGCTTGAGACCCAGTACTTC.

This rearrangement joins TRBV19 to TRBJ2-1; 13 bases align to TRBD2. The germline CDR1 and CDR2 sequences are LNHDA and SQIVND (reference sequence). The CDR3 spans 16 residues. The junction had 3 bases not matched to a gene; V was cut back by 5 bases and J by 2 bases. CDR3 nucleotide sequence: TGTGCCAGTAGTGGGGGGACTAGCGGGACCTACAATGAGCAGTTCTTC. It is translated as CASSGGTSGTYNEQFF.

Ten or more counts support this clonotype. The chain couples TRBV29-1 to TRBJ2-7; no firm D call. CDR3 length: 13 amino acids. Germline CDR1 SQVTM, CDR2 ANQGSEA. The V and J ends lost 6 bases and 0 bases respectively, with 12 bases between them. This CDR3 is CSVRGASSYEQYF. In nucleotides, the CDR3 is TGCAGCGTGAGAGGTGCCAGCTCCTACGAGCAGTACTTC.

This clonotype came up many times. The chain combines TRBV5-5 with TRBJ2-1; 13 nucleotides agree with TRBD2. This CDR3 has 19 amino acids. Germline V gene data show CDR1 as SGHKS and CDR2 as YYEKEE (reference sequence). V lost 6 bases and J lost 1; bases outside the gene matches: 13. The DNA of the CDR3 is TGTGCCAGCACCCAACTAGCGGGAGGGCCTGAAGGGTCCTACAATGAGCAGTTCTTC. Translated: CASTQLAGGPEGSYNEQFF. Drawing the rest from reference TRBV5-5 and TRBJ2-1, the complete variable domain is DAGVTQSPTHLIKTRGQQVTLRCSPISGHKSVSWYQQVLGQGPQFIFQYYEKEERGRGNFPDRFSARQFPNYSSELNVNALLLGDSALYLCASTQLAGGPEGSYNEQFFGPGTRLTVL.